This T cell receptor beta chain was identified in a study of read filtering for tumor transcriptome and immune sequencing. This library used roughly 430 ng RNA and molecular barcoded adaptors spanning alpha/delta and beta/gamma chains. TCRdb itself ran the reads through MiXCR, one entry per CDR3 protein. Of 50,000 or so distinct CDR3 sequences listed, approximately 19% are singletons. This clonotype was detected ten times or more. The CDR3 contains 15 residues. V lost 3 bases, J lost 7 bases, and 10 bases stayed unmatched. Germline V gene lookup returns CDR1 MNHNS and CDR2 SASEGT. The TCR comes from a donor aged 40 or over with multiple myeloma. The rearrangement links TRBV6-1 to TRBJ1-1; 8 nucleotides match TRBD1. Sequenced material: a population of CD138-negative cells sorted from bone marrow. The DNA for the CDR3 is TGTGCCAGCAGTGACGGCACGCAGGGGGCCGGTGAAGCTTTCTTT. Translation: CASSDGTQGAGEAFF.